The next 26 T cell receptor beta chains were all read from a single sample in a study of regulatory T cells in long-lasting Graves disease. Time point in this sample: persistent/refractory GD, antithyroid drugs over 5 years with positive TRAb. Isolated PBMC RNA provided the starting material for the TCR library. With iRepertoire HTBI primers and Arm-PCR of CDR3 regions, TCR beta libraries were built. TCRdb itself ran the multiplex PCR reads through MiXCR, one entry per CDR3 protein. The table records 310,000 or so distinct CDR3 sequences, less than 20% of them present only once. This material consisted of peripheral blood mononuclear cells (PBMCs), taken when the disease was refractory, from a patient treated with antithyroid drugs. The receptors originated from a female donor with Graves disease.

Here the CDR3 DNA reads TGTGCCATCACAGGGGCGGTAGGGACTGAAGCTTTCTTT. It is translated as CAITGAVGTEAFF. The rearrangement joins TRBV10-3 to TRBJ1-1; a weak D match, TRBD1 (6 bases). This CDR3 is 13 amino acids long. The germline V gene has CDR1 ENHRY and CDR2 SYGVKD. V shed 7 bases and J shed 5 bases, with 14 bases lying between them.

Worth noting for this clonotype: A much larger clone is a single base away; this may be a read error. V and J are TRBV28 and TRBJ2-6; 7 nucleotides line up with TRBD1. Trimming cost V 6 bases and J 0 bases; bases outside gene matches: 14. The CDR3 spans 19 residues. The germline gives CDR1 MDHEN, CDR2 SYDVKM. The CDR3 loop reads CASRQPPGQKTSGANVLTF. CDR3 DNA: TGTGCCAGCAGGCAGCCTCCGGGACAGAAAACCTCTGGGGCCAACGTCCTGACTTTC.

This clonotype was seen more than once but under ten times. V gene TRBV6-8 combines with J gene TRBJ2-7, with a possible D match to TRBD1 (7 bases). The V and J ends lost 6 bases and 4 bases respectively, with 25 bases between them. Germline assignment: CDR1 MNHGY and CDR2 SAAAGT. CDR3 length: 17 residues. CDR3 protein: CASRRGTAASFGYEQYF. In DNA, the CDR3 is TGTGCCAGCAGACGCGGGACAGCCGCCTCATTTGGTTACGAGCAGTACTTC.

A note on this clonotype: One base away lies a much larger clone, so this may be a sequencing read error. V gene TRBV27 combines with J gene TRBJ1-6; D unresolved. The CDR3 length is 14 residues. Germline-derived CDR1 and CDR2 are MNHEY and SMNVEV (reference sequence). V lost 0 bases, J lost 6 bases, and 6 bases lay in between. CDR3: CASSLSPPNSPLHF. For the CDR3, the DNA is TGTGCCAGCAGTTTATCGCCCCCTAATTCACCCCTCCACTTT.

The table lists this clonotype with a count of one. One end of the junction varies from germline; a read error may be responsible. V and J are TRBV19 and TRBJ2-1; a weak D match, TRBD2 (5 bases). Looked up from germline, CDR1 is LNHDA and CDR2 is SQIVND (reference sequence). This CDR3 comprises 12 residues. CDR3 in DNA: TGTGCCTCTAGTCGCCAGCCAATACAGAGGGTCTTC. Encoded protein: CASSRQPIQRVF. Drawing the rest from reference TRBV19 and TRBJ2-1, the complete variable domain is DGGITQSPKYLFRKEGQNVTLSCEQNLNHDAMYWYRQDPGQGLRLIYYSQIVNDFQKGDIAEGYSVSREKKESFPLTVTSAQKNPTAFYLCASSRQPIQRVFGPGTRLTVL.

The J gene is TRBJ1-1, the V gene TRBV30, with 8 bases lining up with TRBD1. The CDR3 contains 13 residues. CDR1 GTSNPN and CDR2 SVGIG come from the germline V gene (reference sequence). Germline trimming cut 5 bases from V and 6 bases from J; bases unmatched to any gene: 8. The CDR3, as DNA: TGTGCCTGGGGAGCCGACAGGGGAGCTGAAGCTTTCTTT. This codes for CAWGADRGAEAFF.

V usage is TRBV19 and J usage is TRBJ1-5; D is unclear. V dropped 2 bases and J dropped 3 bases, with 8 bases sitting between them. Germline V gene sequence: CDR1 LNHDA, CDR2 SQIVND (reference sequence). This CDR3 is 14 amino acids long. CDR3 loop: CASSISPTNQPQHF. The CDR3 nucleotides read TGTGCCAGTAGTATAAGCCCTACCAATCAGCCCCAGCATTTT.

This clonotype was counted ten times or more. The CDR3 nucleotides are TGTGCCAGCAGTGGAGGAACAGATACGCAGTATTTT. Translating it yields CASSGGTDTQYF. The rearrangement uses TRBV2 and TRBJ2-3; D gene ambiguous. Germline CDR1 is SNHLY and CDR2 is FYNNEI. The V end lost 4 bases, the J end lost 3 bases, and 5 bases lay between the germline ends. This CDR3 has 12 residues.

About this clonotype itself: A read error may be the cause here, since a much bigger clone is one base away. J is TRBJ1-4 and V is TRBV20-1, with D possibly matching TRBD1 (5 bases). There are 15 residues in the CDR3. The germline V gene encodes CDR1 DFQATT and CDR2 SNEGSKA (reference sequence). The CDR3 DNA follows: TGCGGTGCTAGAGATGTCGCGACAGCCGATGAAAAACTGTTTTTT. It is translated as CGARDVATADEKLFF.

The rearrangement uses TRBV28 and TRBJ2-7; D gene ambiguous. V lost 7 bases to trimming and J lost 0 bases, with 16 bases between them. The CDR3 is 15 residues long. Germline V gives CDR1 MDHEN, CDR2 SYDVKM. CDR3 in amino acids: CASTGETAHSYEQYF. The CDR3 DNA reads as TGTGCCAGCACCGGCGAGACTGCACACTCCTACGAGCAGTACTTC.

This clonotype was recorded at least ten times. The genes are TRBV2 and TRBJ2-7; D ambiguous. V shed 0 bases and J shed 3 bases, with 3 bases lying between them. CDR3 length equals 12 residues. Germline loops: CDR1 SNHLY, CDR2 FYNNEI. The CDR3 loop reads CASSEAGYEQYF. The CDR3 nucleotides are TGTGCCAGCAGTGAAGCCGGCTACGAGCAGTACTTC.

In its sample, this clonotype was seen many times. The chain employs TRBV5-5 and TRBJ1-5; D unresolved. Germline lookup yields CDR1 SGHKS and CDR2 YYEKEE (reference sequence). With 1 base removed from V and 0 bases from J, the gap between germline ends came to 14 bases. There are 17 residues in the CDR3. Here the CDR3 reads CASSLLQMTYSNQPQHF. The CDR3 bases are TGTGCCAGCAGCTTGCTGCAGATGACCTATAGCAATCAGCCCCAGCATTTT.

Only a few counts were recorded for this clonotype. The chain links TRBV5-1 to TRBJ1-5; TRBD1 is a possible D gene (5 bases). Trimming shortened V by 4 bases and J by 5 bases, and 13 bases separated the two germline ends. The CDR3 runs to 14 residues. Germline V gene sequence: CDR1 SGHRS, CDR2 YFSETQ. CDR3 region: CASSPGGGYQPQHF. As DNA, the CDR3 is TGCGCCAGCAGCCCGGGGGGGGGGTATCAGCCCCAGCATTTT.

J is TRBJ1-3 and V is TRBV6-5; D gene ambiguous. V gave up 0 bases and J gave up 0 bases, with 6 bases separating them. The CDR3 is made up of 15 amino acids. CDR1 MNHEY and CDR2 SVGAGI come from the germline V gene. CDR3 in amino acids: CASSYSGISGNTIYF. CDR3 DNA: TGTGCCAGCAGTTACTCCGGCATCTCTGGAAACACCATATATTTT.

This clonotype was seen ten or more times. The chain has TRBV11-2 and TRBJ1-1; D is undetermined. The CDR3 is made up of 15 amino acids. The ends were cut back, 2 bases at V and 7 bases at J, with 17 bases in the middle. Germline V gives CDR1 SGHAT, CDR2 FQNNGV. The CDR3 reads CASSLRHGDPSEAFF. CDR3 in DNA: TGTGCCAGCAGCTTAAGGCACGGCGACCCGAGTGAAGCTTTCTTT.

This clonotype was counted a few times. The V and J genes are TRBV5-1 and TRBJ1-2, with D perhaps matching TRBD1 (6 bases). This CDR3 is built from 14 residues. Germline V gene data show CDR1 as SGHRS and CDR2 as YFSETQ. The germline V and J ends were trimmed by 2 bases and 6 bases, with 14 bases remaining between them. The CDR3 region has the DNA TGCGCCAGCAGCTTACGGCAGGGGAATGATGGCTACACCTTC. Translation gives CASSLRQGNDGYTF.

There are many counts of this clonotype. The rearrangement joins TRBV7-2 to TRBJ2-7; 12 bases fit TRBD2. The CDR3 consists of 16 residues. V lost 4 bases, J lost 1 base, and 5 bases stayed unmatched. The germline gives CDR1 SGHTA, CDR2 FQGNSA. The CDR3 DNA follows: TGTGCCAGCAGCTGGCTAGCGGGAGGGCTATCCTACGAGCAGTACTTC. Translation: CASSWLAGGLSYEQYF.

The chain uses TRBV24-1 and TRBJ1-2; D not resolved. The CDR3 loop spans 15 amino acids. V was trimmed by 3 bases and J by 1 base, leaving 11 bases between them. In germline, CDR1 is KGHDR, CDR2 SFDVKD. In DNA form, the CDR3 reads TGTGCCACCAGTGATCCCCGGACTGTTAACTATGGCTACACCTTC. Encoded protein: CATSDPRTVNYGYTF.

The table lists this clonotype with a few counts. The V gene is TRBV6-1, the J gene TRBJ2-6, with D tentatively TRBD2 (5 bases). V lost 6 bases and J lost 0, with 12 bases in between. The CDR3 contains 16 residues. Germline loops: CDR1 MNHNS, CDR2 SASEGT. The CDR3: CASSRGLFSGANVLTF. CDR3 sequence (DNA): TGTGCCAGCAGCCGCGGACTGTTCTCTGGGGCCAACGTCCTGACTTTC.

This clonotype occurred a few times. This chain links TRBV19 with TRBJ1-4, with TRBD1 as a possible D gene (6 bases). This CDR3 is 16 amino acids long. The ends were cut back, 5 bases at V and 2 bases at J, with 15 bases in the middle. Germline V CDR1 and CDR2: LNHDA, SQIVND (reference sequence). The CDR3 region is CASSSRTALTNEKLFF. CDR3 nucleotides: TGTGCCAGTAGTTCCCGGACAGCCTTGACTAATGAAAAACTGTTTTTT. Filled out from reference TRBV19 and TRBJ1-4, the complete variable domain reads DGGITQSPKYLFRKEGQNVTLSCEQNLNHDAMYWYRQDPGQGLRLIYYSQIVNDFQKGDIAEGYSVSREKKESFPLTVTSAQKNPTAFYLCASSSRTALTNEKLFFGSGTQLSVL.

This clonotype was seen many times. This rearrangement joins TRBV20-1 to TRBJ1-4; no clear D. Trimming removed 0 bases at V and 7 bases at J, with 9 bases between. Germline V gives CDR1 DFQATT, CDR2 SNEGSKA (reference sequence). This CDR3 is built from 13 residues. The CDR3 DNA reads as TGCAGTGCTAGAGAGGTGGCTGGTGAAAAACTGTTTTTT. This sequence encodes CSAREVAGEKLFF.

Notes on this clonotype: The junction and the germline gene differ at one end; a read error may be behind it. V and J are TRBV19 and TRBJ2-7; 11 nucleotides line up with TRBD2. Germline CDR1 and CDR2: LNHDA and SQIVND (reference sequence). CDR3 length equals 14 residues. The CDR3 protein is CASRPTSGIYEQHF. The DNA for the CDR3 is TGTGCCAGTAGGCCGACTAGCGGGATCTACGAGCAGCACTTC.

The sample holds a few counts of this clonotype. The chain uses TRBV7-2 and TRBJ2-2; 7 nucleotides align to TRBD1. The CDR3 extends over 15 amino acids. J lost 7 bases, V lost 4 bases, and 9 bases had no gene match. Germline V gene sequence: CDR1 SGHTA, CDR2 FQGNSA. The CDR3 loop reads CASSSQTGSVGELFF. The CDR3 nucleotides are TGTGCCAGCAGCTCGCAGACAGGGTCCGTCGGGGAGCTGTTTTTT.

The table lists this clonotype with a few counts. The chain recombines TRBV30 with TRBJ2-7; 10 bases are a match to TRBD1. Germline V gene data show CDR1 as GTSNPN and CDR2 as SVGIG (reference sequence). The CDR3 runs 13 residues. With V trimmed by 5 bases and J by 4 bases, 5 bases remained unmatched. CDR3 bases: TGTGCCTGGTCGGGACAGGGGATTTACGAGCAGTACTTC. Its translation: CAWSGQGIYEQYF.

This clonotype was detected ten times or more. This chain connects TRBV5-5 to TRBJ2-5, with D unclear. The CDR3 is made up of 13 amino acids. The germline gives CDR1 SGHKS, CDR2 YYEKEE (reference sequence). V was trimmed by 4 bases and J by 5 bases, leaving 12 bases between them. This chain's CDR3 is CASSLGFLETQYF. The CDR3 DNA sequence: TGTGCCAGCAGCCTCGGATTCCTGGAGACCCAGTACTTC.

A few counts support this clonotype. The chain is built from TRBV20-1 and TRBJ2-5; D assignment may be TRBD1 or TRBD2 (6 bases each). V lost 5 bases and J lost 5, with 18 bases in between. Germline loops: CDR1 DFQATT, CDR2 SNEGSKA (reference sequence). The CDR3 extends over 14 amino acids. CDR3 loop: CSAGPRGLKETQYF. The CDR3 DNA sequence: TGCAGTGCTGGACCCCGGGGGCTCAAGGAGACCCAGTACTTC.